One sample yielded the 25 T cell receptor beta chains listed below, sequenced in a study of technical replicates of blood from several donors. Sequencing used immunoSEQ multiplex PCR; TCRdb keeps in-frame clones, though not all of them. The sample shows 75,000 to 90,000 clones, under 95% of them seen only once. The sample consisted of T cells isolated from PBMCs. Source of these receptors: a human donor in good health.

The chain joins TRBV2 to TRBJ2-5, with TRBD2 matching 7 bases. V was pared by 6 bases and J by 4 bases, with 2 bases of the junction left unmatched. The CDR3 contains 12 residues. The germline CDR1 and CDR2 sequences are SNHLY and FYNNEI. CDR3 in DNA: TGTGCCAGCAGAGGACTAGGAGAGACCCAGTACTTC. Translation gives CASRGLGETQYF.

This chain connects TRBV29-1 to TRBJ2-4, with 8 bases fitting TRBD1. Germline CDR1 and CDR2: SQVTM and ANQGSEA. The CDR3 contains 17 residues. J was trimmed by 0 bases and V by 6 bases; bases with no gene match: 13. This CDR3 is CSVTEDRAFLAKNIQYF. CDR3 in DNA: TGCAGCGTGACGGAGGACAGGGCGTTTCTAGCCAAAAACATTCAGTACTTC.

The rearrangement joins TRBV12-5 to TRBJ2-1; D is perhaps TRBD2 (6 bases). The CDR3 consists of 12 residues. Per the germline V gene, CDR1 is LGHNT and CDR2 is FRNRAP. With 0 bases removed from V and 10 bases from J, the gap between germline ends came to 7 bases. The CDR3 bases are TGTGCTAGTGGTTTGGTGGAGGGAGAGCAGTTCTTC. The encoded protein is CASGLVEGEQFF.

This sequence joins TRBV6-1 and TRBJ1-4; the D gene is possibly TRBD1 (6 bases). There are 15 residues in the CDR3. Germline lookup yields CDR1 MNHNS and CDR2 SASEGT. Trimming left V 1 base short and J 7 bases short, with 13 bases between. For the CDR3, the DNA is TGTGCCAGCAGTGAAGATGTGGACAGACGTGAAAAACTGTTTTTT. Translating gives CASSEDVDRREKLFF.

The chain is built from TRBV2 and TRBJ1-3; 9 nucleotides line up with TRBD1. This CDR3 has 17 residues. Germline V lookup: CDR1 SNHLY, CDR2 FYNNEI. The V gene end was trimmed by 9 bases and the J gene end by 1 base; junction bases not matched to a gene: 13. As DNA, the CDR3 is TGTGCCAGGTCGAAGACAGGGGGGATCCTTTCTGGAAACACCATATATTTT. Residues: CARSKTGGILSGNTIYF.

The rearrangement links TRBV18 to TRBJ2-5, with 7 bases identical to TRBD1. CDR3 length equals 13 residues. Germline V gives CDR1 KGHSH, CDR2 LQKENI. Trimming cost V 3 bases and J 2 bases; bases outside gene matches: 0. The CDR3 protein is CASSPGQQETQYF. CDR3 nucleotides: TGTGCCAGCTCACCGGGACAGCAAGAGACCCAGTACTTC.

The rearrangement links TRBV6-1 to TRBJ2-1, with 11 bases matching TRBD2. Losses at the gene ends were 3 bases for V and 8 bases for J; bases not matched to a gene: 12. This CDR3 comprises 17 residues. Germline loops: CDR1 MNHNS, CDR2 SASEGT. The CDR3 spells CASSEAVAGGPGDEQFF. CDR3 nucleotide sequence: TGTGCCAGCAGTGAGGCCGTAGCGGGGGGGCCGGGAGATGAGCAGTTCTTC.

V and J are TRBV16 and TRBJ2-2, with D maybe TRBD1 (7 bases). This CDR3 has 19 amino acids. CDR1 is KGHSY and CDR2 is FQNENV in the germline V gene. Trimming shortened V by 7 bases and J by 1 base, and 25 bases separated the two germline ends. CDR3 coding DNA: TGTGCCAGCACCCCCTACGGGACTCCCGGGACAGAGAACACCGGGGAGCTGTTTTTT. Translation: CASTPYGTPGTENTGELFF.

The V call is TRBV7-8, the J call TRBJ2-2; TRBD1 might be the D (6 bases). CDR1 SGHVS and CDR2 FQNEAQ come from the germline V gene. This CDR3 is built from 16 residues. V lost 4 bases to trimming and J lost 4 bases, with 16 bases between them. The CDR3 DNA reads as TGTGCCAGCAGCTCCCCCCAGGGGACGAGCACCGGGGAGCTGTTTTTT. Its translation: CASSSPQGTSTGELFF.

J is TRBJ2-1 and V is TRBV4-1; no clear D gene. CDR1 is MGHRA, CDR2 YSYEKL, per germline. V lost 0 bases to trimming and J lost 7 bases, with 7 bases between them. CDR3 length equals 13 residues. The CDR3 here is CASSQEGWNEQFF. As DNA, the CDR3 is TGCGCCAGCAGCCAAGAGGGCTGGAATGAGCAGTTCTTC.

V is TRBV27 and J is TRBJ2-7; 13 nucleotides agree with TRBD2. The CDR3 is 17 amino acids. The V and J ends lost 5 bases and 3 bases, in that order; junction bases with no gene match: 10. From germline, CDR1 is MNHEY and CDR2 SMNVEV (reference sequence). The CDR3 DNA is TGTGCCAGCAGTGGACTAGCGGGAGTTAGCTATATCTACGAGCAGTACTTC. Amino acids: CASSGLAGVSYIYEQYF.

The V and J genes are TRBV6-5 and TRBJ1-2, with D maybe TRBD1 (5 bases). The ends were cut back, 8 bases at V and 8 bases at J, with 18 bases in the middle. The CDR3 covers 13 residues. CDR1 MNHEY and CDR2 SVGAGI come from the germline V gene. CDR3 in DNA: TGTGCCAGCGCGGGACGTTGGAGCGTGGGCTACACCTTC. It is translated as CASAGRWSVGYTF.

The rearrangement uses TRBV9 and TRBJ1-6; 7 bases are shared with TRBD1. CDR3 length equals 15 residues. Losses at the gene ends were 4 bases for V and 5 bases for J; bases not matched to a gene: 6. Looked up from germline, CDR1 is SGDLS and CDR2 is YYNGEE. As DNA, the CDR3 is TGTGCCAGCAGCACCCATGGGACAGATAATTCACCCCTCCACTTT. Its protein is CASSTHGTDNSPLHF.

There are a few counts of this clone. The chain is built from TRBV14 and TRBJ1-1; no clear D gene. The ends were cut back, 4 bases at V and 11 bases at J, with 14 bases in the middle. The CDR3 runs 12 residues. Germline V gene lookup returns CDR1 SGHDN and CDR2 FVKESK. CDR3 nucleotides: TGTGCCAGCAGCCCAGAGGGAGTTCTGGCTTTCTTT. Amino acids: CASSPEGVLAFF.

The CDR3 DNA sequence: TGCGCCAGCAGTCAATGGACAGGGGCCTACGAGCAGTACTTC. This sequence encodes CASSQWTGAYEQYF. This rearrangement joins TRBV23-1 to TRBJ2-5; 9 nucleotides match TRBD1. With the DNA end fitting TRBJ2-7 better, the J assignment may be wrong. TRBV23-1 is an ORF, and what it does is uncertain. The CDR3 is made up of 14 amino acids.

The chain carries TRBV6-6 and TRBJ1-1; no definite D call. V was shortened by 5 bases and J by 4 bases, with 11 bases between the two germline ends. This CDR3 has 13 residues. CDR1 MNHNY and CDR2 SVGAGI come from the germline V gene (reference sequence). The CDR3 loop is CASSQPRSTEAFF. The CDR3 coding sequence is TGTGCCAGCAGTCAACCGAGGAGCACTGAAGCTTTCTTT.

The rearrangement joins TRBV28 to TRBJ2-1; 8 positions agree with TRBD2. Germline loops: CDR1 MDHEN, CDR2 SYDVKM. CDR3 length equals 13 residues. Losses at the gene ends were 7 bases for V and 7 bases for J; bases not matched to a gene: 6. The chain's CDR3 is CASIAGRLNEQFF. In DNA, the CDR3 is TGTGCCAGCATAGCGGGAAGGTTAAATGAGCAGTTCTTC.

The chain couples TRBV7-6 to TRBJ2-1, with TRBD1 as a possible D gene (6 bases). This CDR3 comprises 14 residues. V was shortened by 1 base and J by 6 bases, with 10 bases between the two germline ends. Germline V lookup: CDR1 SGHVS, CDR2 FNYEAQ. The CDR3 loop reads CASSLGGLLNEQFF. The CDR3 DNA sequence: TGTGCCAGCAGCTTAGGGGGGCTCCTCAATGAGCAGTTCTTC.

The CDR3 sequence: CAWSPPGGPFYEQYF. DNA of the CDR3: TGTGCCTGGAGTCCACCCGGGGGGCCTTTTTACGAGCAGTACTTC. The chain carries TRBV30 and TRBJ2-7, with D possibly being TRBD2 (7 bases). Germline V gene data show CDR1 as GTSNPN and CDR2 as SVGIG (reference sequence). The V end was cut by 2 bases, the J end by 4 bases, with 18 bases between. This CDR3 comprises 15 residues.

For the CDR3, the DNA is TGTGCCAGCTCACCACCTAAACTAGCGGGAGACGAGCAGTACTTC. Amino acid sequence: CASSPPKLAGDEQYF. The chain links TRBV18 to TRBJ2-7; TRBD2 agrees at 11 bases. The ends lost 0 bases at V and 5 bases at J; junction bases unmatched: 3. Germline values: CDR1 KGHSH, CDR2 LQKENI. This CDR3 has 15 amino acids.

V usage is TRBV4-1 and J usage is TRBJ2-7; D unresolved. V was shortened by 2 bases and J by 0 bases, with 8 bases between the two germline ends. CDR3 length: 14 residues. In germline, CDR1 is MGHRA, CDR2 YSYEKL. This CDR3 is CASSQRVYSYEQYF. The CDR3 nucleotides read TGCGCCAGCAGCCAACGGGTTTACTCCTACGAGCAGTACTTC.

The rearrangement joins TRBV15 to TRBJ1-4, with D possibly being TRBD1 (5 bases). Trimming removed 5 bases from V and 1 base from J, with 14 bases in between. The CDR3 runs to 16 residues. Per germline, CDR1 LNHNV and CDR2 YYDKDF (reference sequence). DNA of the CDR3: TGTGCCACCAGCTTAAGACCGGGGGGAACTAATGAAAAACTGTTTTTT. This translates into CATSLRPGGTNEKLFF.

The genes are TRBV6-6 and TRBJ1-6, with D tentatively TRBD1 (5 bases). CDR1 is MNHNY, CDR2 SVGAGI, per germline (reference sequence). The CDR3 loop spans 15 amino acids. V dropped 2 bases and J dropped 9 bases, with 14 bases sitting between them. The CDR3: CASSYVGGSSSPLHF. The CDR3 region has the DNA TGTGCCAGCAGTTACGTCGGGGGGTCAAGTTCACCCCTCCACTTT.

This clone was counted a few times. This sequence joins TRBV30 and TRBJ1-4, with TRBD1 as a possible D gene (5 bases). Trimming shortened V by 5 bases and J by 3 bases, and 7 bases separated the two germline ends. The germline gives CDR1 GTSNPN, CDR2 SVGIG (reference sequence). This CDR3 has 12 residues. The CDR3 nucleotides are TGTGCCTGGTCAGGGCCTAATGAAAAACTGTTTTTT. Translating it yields CAWSGPNEKLFF.

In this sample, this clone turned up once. The CDR3 sequence is CASSLEGSNQPQHF. CDR3 nucleotide sequence: TGTGCCAGCAGTTTGGAGGGGAGCAATCAGCCCCAGCATTTT. V and J are TRBV27 and TRBJ1-5, with D possibly TRBD1 on 5 matching bases. The CDR3 runs 14 residues. Per germline, CDR1 MNHEY and CDR2 SMNVEV (reference sequence). The V end lost 3 bases, the J end lost 1 base, and 7 bases lay between the germline ends.